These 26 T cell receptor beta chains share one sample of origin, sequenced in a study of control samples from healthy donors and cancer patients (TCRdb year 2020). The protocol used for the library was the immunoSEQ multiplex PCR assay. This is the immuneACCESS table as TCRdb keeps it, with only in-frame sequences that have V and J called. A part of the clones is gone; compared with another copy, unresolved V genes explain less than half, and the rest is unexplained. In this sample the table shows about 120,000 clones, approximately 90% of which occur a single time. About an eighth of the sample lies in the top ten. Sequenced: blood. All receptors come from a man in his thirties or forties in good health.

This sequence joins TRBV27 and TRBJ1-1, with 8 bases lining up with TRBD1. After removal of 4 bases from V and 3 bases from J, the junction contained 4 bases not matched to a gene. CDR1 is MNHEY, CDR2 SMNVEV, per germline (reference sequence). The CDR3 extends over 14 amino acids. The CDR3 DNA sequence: TGTGCCAGCAGTTCCCGACAGGGGTACACTGAAGCTTTCTTT. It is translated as CASSSRQGYTEAFF.

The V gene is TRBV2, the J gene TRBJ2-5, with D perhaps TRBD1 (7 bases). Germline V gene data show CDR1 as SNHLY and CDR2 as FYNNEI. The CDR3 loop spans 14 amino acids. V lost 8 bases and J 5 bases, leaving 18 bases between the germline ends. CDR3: CASSTMTGRETQYF. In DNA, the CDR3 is TGTGCCAGCTCTACTATGACAGGGAGGGAGACCCAGTACTTC.

Here the CDR3 reads CASSPQETQYF. The CDR3 DNA follows: TGTGCCAGCTCTCCCCAAGAGACCCAGTACTTC. V usage is TRBV18 and J usage is TRBJ2-5; the D is unclear. Per the germline V gene, CDR1 is KGHSH and CDR2 is LQKENI. V was clipped by 6 bases and J by 1 base, with 3 bases between them. CDR3 length equals 11 residues.

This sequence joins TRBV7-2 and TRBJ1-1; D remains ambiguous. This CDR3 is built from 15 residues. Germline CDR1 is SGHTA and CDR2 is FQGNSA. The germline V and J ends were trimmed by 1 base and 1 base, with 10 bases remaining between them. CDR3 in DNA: TGTGCCAGCAGCTTAGTCGGGCTGGCGAACACTGAAGCTTTCTTT. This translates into CASSLVGLANTEAFF.

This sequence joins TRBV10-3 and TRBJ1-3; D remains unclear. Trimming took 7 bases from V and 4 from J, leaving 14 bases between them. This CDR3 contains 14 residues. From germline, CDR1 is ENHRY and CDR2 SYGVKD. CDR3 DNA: TGTGCCATCACCGCGACCGAGTTGGGAAACACCATATATTTT. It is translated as CAITATELGNTIYF.

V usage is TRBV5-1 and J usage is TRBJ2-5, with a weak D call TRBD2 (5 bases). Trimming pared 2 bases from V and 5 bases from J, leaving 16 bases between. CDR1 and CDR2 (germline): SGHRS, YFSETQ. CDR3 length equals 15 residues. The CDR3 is CASSLDGGIGETQYF. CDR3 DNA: TGCGCCAGCAGCTTAGATGGAGGAATCGGGGAGACCCAGTACTTC.

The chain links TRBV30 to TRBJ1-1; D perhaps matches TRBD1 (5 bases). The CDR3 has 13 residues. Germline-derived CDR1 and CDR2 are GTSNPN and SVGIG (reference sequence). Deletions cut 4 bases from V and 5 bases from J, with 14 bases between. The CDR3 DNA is TGTGCCTGGACCACGGGGGGGAGAACTGAAGCTTTCTTT. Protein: CAWTTGGRTEAFF.

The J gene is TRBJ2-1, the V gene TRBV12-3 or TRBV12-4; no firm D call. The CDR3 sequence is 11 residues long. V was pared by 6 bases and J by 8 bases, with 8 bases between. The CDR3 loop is CASRSNDEQFF. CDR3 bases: TGTGCCAGCAGGAGTAACGATGAGCAGTTCTTC.

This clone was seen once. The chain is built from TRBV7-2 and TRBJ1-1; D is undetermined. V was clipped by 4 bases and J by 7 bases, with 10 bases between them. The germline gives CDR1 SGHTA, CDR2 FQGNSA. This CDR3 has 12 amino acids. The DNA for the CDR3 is TGTGCCAGCAGCTCGTACGGTGGTGAAGCTTTCTTT. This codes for CASSSYGGEAFF. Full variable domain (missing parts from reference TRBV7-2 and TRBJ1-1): GAGVSQSPSNKVTEKGKDVELRCDPISGHTALYWYRQSLGQGLEFLIYFQGNSAPDKSGLPSDRFSAERTGGSVSTLTIQRTQQEDSAVYLCASSSYGGEAFFGQGTRLTVV.

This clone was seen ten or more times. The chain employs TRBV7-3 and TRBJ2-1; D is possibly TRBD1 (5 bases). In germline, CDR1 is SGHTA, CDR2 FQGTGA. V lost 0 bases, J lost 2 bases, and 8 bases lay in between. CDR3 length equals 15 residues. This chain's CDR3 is CASSLTPGTYNEQFF. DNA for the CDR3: TGTGCCAGCAGCTTAACCCCAGGGACCTACAATGAGCAGTTCTTC.

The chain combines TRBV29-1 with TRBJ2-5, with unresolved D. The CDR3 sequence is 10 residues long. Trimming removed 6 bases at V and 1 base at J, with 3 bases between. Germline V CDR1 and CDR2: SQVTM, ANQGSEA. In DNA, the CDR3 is TGCAGCGTCGCCCAAGAGACCCAGTACTTC. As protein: CSVAQETQYF.

DNA for the CDR3: TGTGCCAGCAGCCAGAATAGCGGGAAAGAGACCCAGTACTTC. Protein product: CASSQNSGKETQYF. The chain carries TRBV3-1 (or the pseudogene TRBV3-2) and TRBJ2-5; 8 bases fit TRBD2. Germline assignment: CDR1 LGHDT and CDR2 YNNKEL (reference sequence). Unmatched junction bases numbered 3, after V lost 3 bases and J lost 3 bases. This CDR3 contains 14 residues.

The CDR3 DNA reads as TGTGCCAGCAGCTGGATGGGGGCGCTCACGGGGGCCACTGAAGCTTTCTTT. Its translation is CASSWMGALTGATEAFF. The chain employs TRBV5-6 and TRBJ1-1; D is perhaps TRBD1 (6 bases). From germline, CDR1 is SGHDT and CDR2 YYEEEE. This CDR3 is 17 amino acids long. V was shortened by 3 bases and J by 4 bases, with 22 bases between the two germline ends.

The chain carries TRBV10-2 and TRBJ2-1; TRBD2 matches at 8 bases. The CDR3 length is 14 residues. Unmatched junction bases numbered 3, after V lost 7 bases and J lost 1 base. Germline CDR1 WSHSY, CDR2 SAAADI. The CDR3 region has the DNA TGCGCCAGCAATCAGCGGGGGTCCTACAATGAGCAGTTCTTC. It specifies CASNQRGSYNEQFF.

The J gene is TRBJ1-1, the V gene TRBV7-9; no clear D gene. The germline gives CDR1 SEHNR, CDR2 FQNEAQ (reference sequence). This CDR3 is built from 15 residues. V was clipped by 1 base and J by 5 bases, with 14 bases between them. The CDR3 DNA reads TGTGCCAGCAGCTTAGGTGGAGGCCCGAGTACTGAAGCTTTCTTT. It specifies CASSLGGGPSTEAFF.

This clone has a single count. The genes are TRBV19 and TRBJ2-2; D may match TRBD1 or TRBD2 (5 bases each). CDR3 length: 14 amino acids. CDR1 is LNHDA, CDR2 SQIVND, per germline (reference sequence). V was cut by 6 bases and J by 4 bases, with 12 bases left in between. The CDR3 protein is CASRHPGRTGELFF. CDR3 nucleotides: TGTGCCAGTAGGCACCCGGGGCGCACCGGGGAGCTGTTTTTT.

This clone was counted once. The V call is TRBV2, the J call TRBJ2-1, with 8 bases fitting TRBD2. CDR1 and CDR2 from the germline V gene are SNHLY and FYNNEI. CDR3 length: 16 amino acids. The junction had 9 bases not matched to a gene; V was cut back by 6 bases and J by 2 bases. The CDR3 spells CASSPIVAGPYNEQFF. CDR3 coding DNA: TGTGCCAGCAGCCCCATTGTAGCGGGGCCCTACAATGAGCAGTTCTTC.

CDR3 region: CASSPQAPNTEAFF. The CDR3 region has the DNA TGTGCCAGCTCACCACAGGCTCCGAACACTGAAGCTTTCTTT. The rearrangement joins TRBV18 to TRBJ1-1; D is unclear. Looked up from germline, CDR1 is KGHSH and CDR2 is LQKENI. Trimming left V 1 base short and J 1 base short, with 7 bases between. CDR3 size: 14 residues.

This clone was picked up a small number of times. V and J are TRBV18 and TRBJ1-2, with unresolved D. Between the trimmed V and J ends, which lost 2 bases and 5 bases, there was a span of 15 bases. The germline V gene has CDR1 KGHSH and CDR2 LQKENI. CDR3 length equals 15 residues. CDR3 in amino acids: CASSPYVQERYGYTF. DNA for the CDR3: TGTGCCAGCTCACCATACGTCCAGGAGAGATATGGCTACACCTTC.

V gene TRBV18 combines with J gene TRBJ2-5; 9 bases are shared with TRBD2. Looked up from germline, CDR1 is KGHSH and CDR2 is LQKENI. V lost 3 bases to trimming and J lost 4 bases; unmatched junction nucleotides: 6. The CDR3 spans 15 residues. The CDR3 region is CASSPVVSGGETQYF. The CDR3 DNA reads TGTGCCAGCTCACCGGTGGTTAGCGGGGGAGAGACCCAGTACTTC.

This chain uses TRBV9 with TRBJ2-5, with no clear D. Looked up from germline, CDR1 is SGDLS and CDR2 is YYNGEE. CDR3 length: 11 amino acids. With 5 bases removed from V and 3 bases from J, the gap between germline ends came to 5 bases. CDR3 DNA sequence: TGTGCCAGCAGTTTTGAAGAGACCCAGTACTTC. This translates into CASSFEETQYF.

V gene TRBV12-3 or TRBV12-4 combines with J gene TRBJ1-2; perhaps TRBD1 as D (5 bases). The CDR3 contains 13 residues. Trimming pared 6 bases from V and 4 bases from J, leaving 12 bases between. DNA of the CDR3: TGTGCCAGCAGCCTAGGACAATCCTATGGCTACACCTTC. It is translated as CASSLGQSYGYTF.

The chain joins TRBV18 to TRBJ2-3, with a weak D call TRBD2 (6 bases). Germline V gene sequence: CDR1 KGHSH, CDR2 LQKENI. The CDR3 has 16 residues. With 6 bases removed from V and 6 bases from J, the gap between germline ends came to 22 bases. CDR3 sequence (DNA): TGTGCCAGCTCCCCCGGCGGGCTCGGGGGAGGTGATACGCAGTATTTT. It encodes CASSPGGLGGGDTQYF.

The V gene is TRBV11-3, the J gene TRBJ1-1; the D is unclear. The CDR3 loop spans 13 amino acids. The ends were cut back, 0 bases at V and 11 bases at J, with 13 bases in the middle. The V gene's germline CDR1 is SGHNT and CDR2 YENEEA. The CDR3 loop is CASSLEESTRAFF. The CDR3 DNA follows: TGTGCCAGCAGCTTAGAGGAGAGTACAAGGGCTTTCTTT.

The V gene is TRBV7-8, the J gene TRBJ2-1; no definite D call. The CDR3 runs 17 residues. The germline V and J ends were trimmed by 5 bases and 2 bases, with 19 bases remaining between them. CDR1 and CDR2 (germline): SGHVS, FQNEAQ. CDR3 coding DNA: TGTGCCAGCAGCCTCCTGGGGTATAGAAGCCCCTACAATGAGCAGTTCTTC. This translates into CASSLLGYRSPYNEQFF.

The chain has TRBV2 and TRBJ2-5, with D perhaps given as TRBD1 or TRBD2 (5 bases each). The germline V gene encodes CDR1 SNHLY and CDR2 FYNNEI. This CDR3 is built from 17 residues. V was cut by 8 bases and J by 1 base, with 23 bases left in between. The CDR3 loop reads CASSHNAGTAFQETQYF. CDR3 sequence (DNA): TGTGCCAGCTCCCATAATGCCGGGACGGCCTTCCAAGAGACCCAGTACTTC.